This entry lists 4 T cell receptor beta chains sequenced from one sample in a study of T cells in Graves' hyperthyroidism and ophthalmopathy (dated by TCRdb to about 2019). Library preparation used multiplex PCR. Sequencing took place on an Illumina HiSeq 2000. TCR beta CDR3 regions were amplified from RNA transcripts. A first-round RT-PCR of the TCR CDR3 used the HTBI primer set with the Qiagen OneStep RT-PCR kit. TCRdb took the public reads, trimmed them with fastp at Q25, ran MiXCR for clone calling and kept in-frame beta chains. Identical CDR3 protein sequences are pooled into one entry, listed with their most common genes and DNA. For this sample there are 340,000 or so distinct CDR3 sequences; roughly 17% appear just once. In total, the top ten clones hold around 33% of the sample. Material: blood. Receptor source: a man between 25 and 39 years old with Graves' hyperthyroidism.

There are many counts of this clonotype. The chain combines TRBV6-1 with TRBJ2-1; D gene uncertain. Trimming pared 5 bases from V and 6 bases from J, leaving 11 bases between. This CDR3 is 13 amino acids long. Germline CDR1 and CDR2: MNHNS and SASEGT. In DNA, the CDR3 is TGTGCCAGCAGTTCATTTCTAATCAATGAGCAGTTCTTC. As protein: CASSSFLINEQFF.

The rearrangement links TRBV7-8 to TRBJ2-4; the D is unclear. The ends were cut back, 0 bases at V and 7 bases at J, with 10 bases in the middle. The CDR3 is 14 amino acids. Germline CDR1 reads SGHVS; CDR2 reads FQNEAQ. CDR3 amino acids: CASSLAFVGNIQYF. Written as DNA, the CDR3 is TGTGCCAGCAGCTTAGCGTTCGTAGGGAACATTCAGTACTTC.

The chain uses TRBV28 and TRBJ2-7; D gene unclear. The CDR3 consists of 15 residues. V dropped 2 bases and J dropped 0 bases, with 11 bases sitting between them. Germline V lookup: CDR1 MDHEN, CDR2 SYDVKM. This CDR3 reads CASSLNSLSSYEQYF. The CDR3 coding sequence is TGTGCCAGCAGTTTAAACAGTCTAAGCTCCTACGAGCAGTACTTC.

Many counts were recorded for this clonotype. The genes are TRBV20-1 and TRBJ2-1, with a possible D match to TRBD2 (6 bases). CDR3 length equals 16 residues. Trimming took 7 bases from V and 3 from J, leaving 22 bases between them. CDR1 DFQATT and CDR2 SNEGSKA come from the germline V gene (reference sequence). CDR3 DNA sequence: TGCAGTGTTTACCAGGCAGGGCTAGCGATCTACAATGAGCAGTTCTTC. Translation gives CSVYQAGLAIYNEQFF.